The clone carrying this TCR beta chain was seen only a few times. The gene names here belong to mouse. The read ends 4 residues shy of where the CDR3 ends; the end is completed using the germline J gene. The sample belongs to a study of CD8+ T cells in alopecia areata. The CDR3 spans 15 residues. From germline, CDR1 is NSQYPW and CDR2 LRSPGD (reference sequence). TCR sequencing used cDNA made by reverse transcription of extracted RNA. Sequenced by immunoSEQ multiplex PCR; TCRdb stores in-frame clones only, minus some. The table lists roughly 120,000 clones, with no singletons. The origin of this receptor is a C3H/HeJ mouse with alopecia areata. Mice of this strain are of MHC haplotype H2-k. Sequences were obtained from lesional skin. The rearrangement uses TRBV1 and TRBJ2-1, with TRBD1 matching 10 bases. This CDR3 is CTCSGGGTGDAEQFF. The CDR3 bases that were read are TGCACCTGCAGTGGGGGGGGGACAGGGGACGCT. Together with reference TRBV1 and TRBJ2-1, the CDR3 gives the full variable domain: VTLLEQNPRWRLVPRGQAVNLRCILKNSQYPWMSWYQQDLQKQLQWLFTLRSPGDKEVKSLPGADYLATRVTDTELRLQVANMSQGRTLYCTCSGGGTGDAEQFFGPGTRLTVL.